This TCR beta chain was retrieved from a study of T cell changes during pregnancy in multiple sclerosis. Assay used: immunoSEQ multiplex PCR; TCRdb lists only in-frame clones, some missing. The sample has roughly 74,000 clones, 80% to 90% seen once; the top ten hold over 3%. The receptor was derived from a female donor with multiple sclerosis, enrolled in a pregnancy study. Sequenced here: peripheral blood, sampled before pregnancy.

The CDR3 protein is CASSLERGSNQPQHF. The CDR3 nucleotides read TGTGCCAGCAGCTTAGAAAGGGGTAGCAATCAGCCCCAGCATTTT. This chain connects TRBV7-8 to TRBJ1-5, with a possible D match to TRBD1 (5 bases). Trimming removed 1 base from V and 0 bases from J, with 7 bases in between. Germline CDR1 is SGHVS and CDR2 is FQNEAQ. This CDR3 is 15 amino acids long. Drawing the rest from reference TRBV7-8 and TRBJ1-5, the complete variable domain is GAGVSQSPRYKVAKRGQDVALRCDPISGHVSLFWYQQALGQGPEFLTYFQNEAQLDKSGLPSDRFFAERPEGSVSTLKIQRTQQEDSAVYLCASSLERGSNQPQHFGDGTRLSIL.